This T cell receptor (beta chain) was sequenced for a study of cytomegalovirus exposure and HLA in healthy donors. Primers included in the PCR were 60 Vbeta and 13 Jbeta primers. Assay: immunoSEQ multiplex PCR; the TCRdb copy retains only in-frame clones and omits some. The table includes some 54,000 clones, 75% to 85% detected once. The table lists this clone with a few counts. Its specificity is unknown. With 1 base removed from V and 1 base from J, the gap between germline ends came to 10 bases. This CDR3 is built from 14 residues. Germline V gives CDR1 GTSNPN, CDR2 SVGIG (reference sequence). General study results and limits: Presence/absence comparisons presumed near-even sequencing depth among donors. Most observed TCR sequences were rare, whereas some public TCRs were detected in many donors. High sensitivity and specificity were reportedly achieved when the classifier diagnosed cytomegalovirus status. One later analysis reportedly identified an Asian-associated ancestry cluster that showed fewer N-insertions than the roughly 700-donor mean.

The sequence derives from a male donor in good health and CMV-seronegative. The specimen was PBMCs. This chain links TRBV30 with TRBJ1-1; D unclear. The DNA for the CDR3 is TGTGCCTGGAGTGAGAGACTTACGAACACTGAAGCTTTCTTT. This sequence encodes CAWSERLTNTEAFF.